The present TCR beta chain was sequenced within a study of human T cells and chemical hapten exposure. Notes on the study in general: Correlating positively with patch test score were the PT1 expanded TCR counts.

Under the authors' procedure: Some 100,000 TCRs per sample was the median, with a range of about 20,000 to 690,600. TCRdb used MiXCR to reprocess the RACE reads, holding one entry per CDR3 protein. TCRdb, not the original authors, processed these V and J calls. The sample has some 79,000 distinct CDR3 sequences, about 10% seen once. The sample's time point: patch test 2, 6 weeks after DPC sensitization. Noted treatment: therapeutic diphenylcyclopropenone sensitization with weekly scalp DPC. This clonotype was detected ten times or more. The target antigen is unknown. Trimming shortened V by 5 bases and J by 0 bases, and 5 bases separated the two germline ends. Germline CDR1 reads MNHNS; CDR2 reads SASEGT. The CDR3 is made up of 13 amino acids.

Sample: whole blood, taken in connection with sensitization to the hapten diphenylcyclopropenone (DPC). The chain combines TRBV6-1 with TRBJ2-1; no firm D call. The clonotype originates from a woman in her 50s with alopecia areata. Some clones in this sample may be carry-over from other donors' samples. The CDR3 spells CASSFGSYNEQFF. CDR3 nucleotide sequence: TGTGCCAGCAGTTTCGGCTCCTACAATGAGCAGTTCTTC.